A single sample is the source of the 7 T cell receptor beta chains below, sequenced in a study of blood T cell repertoires in COVID-19. TCRdb's copy holds only in-frame clones and misses some; the assay was immunoSEQ multiplex PCR. The profile shows fewer than 250,000 clones, more than 70% of them singletons. Sample: PBMCs or T cells enriched from blood (not recorded which). The receptor set was obtained from a woman aged 50 to 60 who had recovered from COVID-19.

The chain carries TRBV18 and TRBJ1-1; unclear D gene. The CDR3 consists of 17 residues. Germline V CDR1 and CDR2: KGHSH, LQKENI. The ends were cut back, 0 bases at V and 2 bases at J, with 16 bases in the middle. The CDR3 is CASSPPGYSGLNTEAFF. DNA for the CDR3: TGTGCCAGCTCACCACCTGGATACAGCGGACTTAACACTGAAGCTTTCTTT.

V and J are TRBV11-2 and TRBJ2-2; D gene unclear. CDR1 and CDR2 (germline): SGHAT, FQNNGV. There are 15 residues in the CDR3. Trimming left V 3 bases short and J 0 bases short, with 8 bases between. The CDR3 here is CASSFSFANTGELFF. In DNA, the CDR3 is TGTGCCAGCAGCTTCTCCTTCGCGAACACCGGGGAGCTGTTTTTT.

The V gene is TRBV18, the J gene TRBJ1-6, with 7 bases identical to TRBD1. V trimming: 2 bases; J trimming: 0 bases; junction bases outside the gene matches: 10. This CDR3 region has 19 residues. Germline V gives CDR1 KGHSH, CDR2 LQKENI. CDR3 DNA: TGTGCCAGCTCACCATCTTTGGACAGGTACTTCTCCTATAATTCACCCCTCCACTTT. Translation: CASSPSLDRYFSYNSPLHF.

This rearrangement joins TRBV2 to TRBJ1-6; the D is unclear. Trimming pared 2 bases from V and 14 bases from J, leaving 16 bases between. In germline, CDR1 is SNHLY, CDR2 FYNNEI. This CDR3 comprises 14 residues. CDR3 residues: CASSEIGGVRALHF. CDR3 coding DNA: TGTGCCAGCAGTGAAATTGGCGGGGTAAGGGCCCTCCACTTT.

V is TRBV19 and J is TRBJ1-4; D might be TRBD1 (6 bases). Germline lookup yields CDR1 LNHDA and CDR2 SQIVND (reference sequence). The CDR3 extends over 14 amino acids. With 7 bases removed from V and 3 bases from J, the gap between germline ends came to 12 bases. The CDR3 nucleotides are TGTGCCAGTACCACAGGGCGAGCTAATGAAAAACTGTTTTTT. This codes for CASTTGRANEKLFF.

V usage is TRBV19 and J usage is TRBJ1-2; weak D call: TRBD1 (6 bases). Trimming removed 5 bases from V and 7 bases from J, with 11 bases in between. Germline V gene data show CDR1 as LNHDA and CDR2 as SQIVND (reference sequence). The CDR3 spans 12 residues. The CDR3 sequence: CASSVGAGGYTF. The CDR3 coding sequence is TGTGCCAGTAGTGTGGGGGCAGGTGGCTACACCTTC.

The chain links TRBV7-2 to TRBJ2-5; TRBD2 matches 13 bases. With 5 bases clipped from V and 1 base from J, the junction kept 1 base outside the gene matches. The CDR3 runs to 15 residues. Germline V gene data show CDR1 as SGHTA and CDR2 as FQGNSA. The CDR3 reads CASSRLAGGQETQYF. Written as DNA, the CDR3 is TGTGCCAGCAGCAGACTAGCGGGAGGCCAAGAGACCCAGTACTTC.